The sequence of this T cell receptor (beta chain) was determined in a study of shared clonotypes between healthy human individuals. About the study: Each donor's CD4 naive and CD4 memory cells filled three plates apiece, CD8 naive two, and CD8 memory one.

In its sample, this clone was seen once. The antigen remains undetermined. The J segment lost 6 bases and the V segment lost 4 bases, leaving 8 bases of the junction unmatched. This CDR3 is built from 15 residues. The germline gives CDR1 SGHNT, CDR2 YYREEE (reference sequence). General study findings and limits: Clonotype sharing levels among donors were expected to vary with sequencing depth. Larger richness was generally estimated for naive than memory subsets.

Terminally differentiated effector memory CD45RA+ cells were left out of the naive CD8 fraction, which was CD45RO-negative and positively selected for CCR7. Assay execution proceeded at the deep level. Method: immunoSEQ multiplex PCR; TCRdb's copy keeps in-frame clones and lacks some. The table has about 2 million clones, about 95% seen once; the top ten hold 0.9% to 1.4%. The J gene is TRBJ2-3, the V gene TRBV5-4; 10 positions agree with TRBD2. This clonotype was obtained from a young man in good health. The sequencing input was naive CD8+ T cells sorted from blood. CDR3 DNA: TGTGCCAGCAGCCTTAGCGGGGGGCTTGACGATACGCAGTATTTT. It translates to CASSLSGGLDDTQYF.